This is a list of T cell receptor beta chains from one sample in a study of beta chain features in type 1 diabetes. Sequenced by immunoSEQ multiplex PCR; TCRdb stores in-frame clones only, minus some. The sample records 150,000 to 200,000 clones, around 9% being singletons. Sequencing was carried out using central memory CD4+ T cells from blood. The receptors were gathered from a young woman with type 1 diabetes. Both conserved end residues are part of each CDR3.

V: TRBV11-3; length: 15; J: TRBJ2-5; CDR3: CASSSRISGRETQYF
V: TRBV30; length: 14; J: TRBJ2-7; CDR3: CAWSQTSGVYEQYF
V: TRBV4-1; length: 18; J: TRBJ2-4; CDR3: CASSPGRKVAIAKNIQYF
V: TRBV2; length: 13; J: TRBJ2-7; CDR3: CASRENSAYEQYF
V: TRBV29-1; length: 12; J: TRBJ2-7; CDR3: CSVKTGHYEQYF
V: TRBV27; length: 17; J: TRBJ1-5; CDR3: CASSSYRGENSNQPQHF
V: TRBV6-5; length: 15; J: TRBJ1-2; CDR3: CASSDPGQGDYGYTF
V: TRBV4-1; length: 17; J: TRBJ2-4; CDR3: CASSQGFGALAKNIQYF
V: TRBV7-6; length: 14; J: TRBJ2-5; CDR3: CASSLVQGWETQYF
V: TRBV7-3; length: 13; J: TRBJ2-5; CDR3: CASSLIAWETQYF
V: TRBV7-3; length: 14; J: TRBJ2-3; CDR3: CASSPTRESDTQYF
V: TRBV7-2; length: 15; J: TRBJ1-2; CDR3: CASSSSPGEGYGYTF
V: TRBV15; length: 15; J: TRBJ2-5; CDR3: CATSRPQGGLETQYF
V: TRBV28; length: 15; J: TRBJ1-2; CDR3: CASSLSLDGRNGYTF
V: TRBV27; length: 15; J: TRBJ2-7; CDR3: CASSPKGTGTYEQYF
V: TRBV6-6; length: 14; J: TRBJ2-7; CDR3: CASSFGQGSHEQYF
V: TRBV5-4; length: 15; J: TRBJ2-5; CDR3: CASSSTSGTQETQYF
V: TRBV29-1; length: 13; J: TRBJ2-3; CDR3: CSVVKRETDTQYF
V: TRBV30; length: 16; J: TRBJ1-2; CDR3: CAWTLGGGVANYGYTF
V: TRBV5-1; length: 14; J: TRBJ1-2; CDR3: CASSSRDSSYGYTF
V: TRBV27; length: 15; J: TRBJ1-4; CDR3: CASSSPGQGMGKLFF
V: TRBV4-2; length: 17; J: TRBJ2-5; CDR3: CASSQEGTSGRGETQYF
V: TRBV5-1; length: 14; J: TRBJ1-1; CDR3: CASSTRQRGTEAFF
V: TRBV27; length: 12; J: TRBJ1-2; CDR3: CASRGTAYGYTF
V: TRBV5-1; length: 15; J: TRBJ2-2; CDR3: CASSRDMGITGELFF
V: TRBV11-1; length: 14; J: TRBJ1-1; CDR3: CASSHQTANTEAFF
V: TRBV27; length: 15; J: TRBJ2-1; CDR3: CASSFGDRGYNEQFF
V: TRBV6-6; length: 13; J: TRBJ2-3; CDR3: CASSPRGGDTQYF